The 29 T cell receptor beta chains listed next were all sequenced from one sample in a study of technical replicates of blood from a few donors listed by TCRdb under 2017. The library came from the immunoSEQ multiplex PCR assay. TCRdb retrieved this table from immuneACCESS and kept in-frame rearrangements only. Not all clones are present; in checked studies, unresolved V genes account for under half, and no reason is known for the remainder. This sample is represented by more than 55,000 clones; approximately 90% of them were singletons. The top ten constitute roughly 4.3% of the sample. The material sequenced was PBMCs. The receptor set was obtained from a human donor in good health. Some clones in this sample may be carry-over from other donors' samples.

V gene TRBV5-4 combines with J gene TRBJ2-1; 9 bases agree with TRBD2. V was clipped by 3 bases and J by 0 bases; unmatched bases: 13. Germline V gene lookup returns CDR1 SGHNT and CDR2 YYREEE (reference sequence). This CDR3 comprises 19 residues. CDR3 coding DNA: TGTGCCAGCAGCTACCGGAAAACTAGCGGGCGTAGCTCCTACAATGAGCAGTTCTTC. It specifies CASSYRKTSGRSSYNEQFF. Looking up the rest from reference TRBV5-4 and TRBJ2-1 gives the full variable domain: ETGVTQSPTHLIKTRGQQVTLRCSSQSGHNTVSWYQQALGQGPQFIFQYYREEENGRGNFPPRFSGLQFPNYSSELNVNALELDDSALYLCASSYRKTSGRSSYNEQFFGPGTRLTVL.

The chain is built from TRBV7-9 and TRBJ1-2; the D gene is possibly TRBD1 (5 bases). The germline V gene has CDR1 SEHNR and CDR2 FQNEAQ (reference sequence). The CDR3 is 14 residues long. V gave up 1 base and J gave up 4 bases, with 10 bases separating them. The CDR3 bases are TGTGCCAGCAGCTTAGATCTAGGGGCCTATGGCTACACCTTC. Protein product: CASSLDLGAYGYTF.

This chain connects TRBV9 to TRBJ2-1; 11 bases align to TRBD2. The CDR3 is made up of 16 amino acids. Germline V gene data show CDR1 as SGDLS and CDR2 as YYNGEE. V dropped 2 bases and J dropped 6; count of bases not matched to a gene: 7. The CDR3 region has the DNA TGTGCCAGCAGCGTTCTTAGCGGGAGGGCCCTCAATGAGCAGTTCTTC. This codes for CASSVLSGRALNEQFF.

The chain recombines TRBV7-9 with TRBJ1-1; D uncertain. CDR1 and CDR2 from the germline V gene are SEHNR and FQNEAQ (reference sequence). V dropped 2 bases and J dropped 4 bases, with 11 bases sitting between them. The CDR3 totals 14 residues. CDR3 nucleotides: TGTGCCAGCAGCTTATCACCCCCAGGCACTGAAGCTTTCTTT. Residues: CASSLSPPGTEAFF.

This clone was seen just once. This chain links TRBV5-1 with TRBJ2-7; tentative D call: TRBD1 (6 bases). Germline values: CDR1 SGHRS, CDR2 YFSETQ. The V gene lost 4 bases and the J gene lost 1 base, with 18 bases spanning the gap. The CDR3 contains 16 residues. CDR3 in amino acids: CASSPGTGRVSYEQYF. CDR3 nucleotides: TGCGCCAGCAGCCCGGGTACAGGGAGAGTATCCTACGAGCAGTACTTC. Together with reference TRBV5-1 and TRBJ2-7, the CDR3 gives the full variable domain: KAGVTQTPRYLIKTRGQQVTLSCSPISGHRSVSWYQQTPGQGLQFLFEYFSETQRNKGNFPGRFSGRQFSNSRSEMNVSTLELGDSALYLCASSPGTGRVSYEQYFGPGTRLTVT.

The CDR3 reads CASITLAAGSNTQYF. In DNA, the CDR3 is TGTGCCAGCATTACCCTAGCGGCTGGGTCAAATACGCAGTATTTT. V gene TRBV28 combines with J gene TRBJ2-3; 7 nucleotides line up with TRBD2. V was pared by 7 bases and J by 7 bases, with 14 bases of the junction left unmatched. This CDR3 contains 15 residues. The germline gives CDR1 MDHEN, CDR2 SYDVKM.

This clone has only one observation. The chain couples TRBV5-6 to TRBJ1-2; the match to TRBD1 covers 7 bases. Germline values: CDR1 SGHDT, CDR2 YYEEEE. With V trimmed by 4 bases and J by 3 bases, 9 bases remained unmatched. This CDR3 contains 15 residues. The CDR3 coding sequence is TGTGCCAGCAGCATGTTAGGGGGCGCGGACTATGGCTACACCTTC. Encoded protein: CASSMLGGADYGYTF.

This chain connects TRBV27 to TRBJ2-5; D ambiguous. CDR1 is MNHEY and CDR2 is SMNVEV in the germline V gene (reference sequence). The germline V and J ends were trimmed by 3 bases and 5 bases, with 16 bases remaining between them. The CDR3 contains 15 residues. DNA of the CDR3: TGTGCCAGCAGTTTGTCCCGGTCATCCGGGGAGACCCAGTACTTC. This gives the protein CASSLSRSSGETQYF.

This clone appeared once. This chain joins TRBV29-1 and TRBJ2-7, with 10 bases matching TRBD1. The V and J ends lost 5 bases and 1 base, in that order; junction bases with no gene match: 5. Germline V gene sequence: CDR1 SQVTM, CDR2 ANQGSEA. The CDR3 length is 14 residues. Here the CDR3 reads CSVNRDRGSYEQYF. CDR3 nucleotides: TGCAGCGTTAACCGGGACAGGGGTTCCTACGAGCAGTACTTC.

V and J are TRBV2 and TRBJ1-1; unclear D gene. The germline CDR1 and CDR2 sequences are SNHLY and FYNNEI. Trimming removed 6 bases at V and 3 bases at J, with 17 bases between. CDR3 length: 15 amino acids. This CDR3 reads CASRGLEVSDTEAFF. Written as DNA, the CDR3 is TGTGCCAGCAGGGGCCTGGAGGTTTCGGACACTGAAGCTTTCTTT.

This clone was counted only a few times. V gene TRBV7-2 combines with J gene TRBJ2-1, with 9 bases lining up with TRBD1. The germline V gene encodes CDR1 SGHTA and CDR2 FQGNSA. V shed 6 bases, J shed 7 bases, and the junction held 16 bases outside the gene matches. The CDR3 contains 17 residues. The CDR3 bases are TGTGCCAGCAGTCTCTACGCCGGGACAGGGAGTTTGAATGAGCAGTTCTTC. Translating gives CASSLYAGTGSLNEQFF.

J is TRBJ2-7 and V is TRBV5-6; a possible D gene is TRBD2 (5 bases). From germline, CDR1 is SGHDT and CDR2 YYEEEE. The CDR3 sequence is 15 residues long. V lost 5 bases and J lost 2, with 17 bases in between. Here the CDR3 reads CASSKYPGEPYEQYF. The DNA for the CDR3 is TGTGCCAGCAGTAAGTACCCCGGGGAACCCTACGAGCAGTACTTC.

This chain uses TRBV6-4 with TRBJ2-2; TRBD2 aligns across 7 bases. CDR3 length equals 17 residues. Trimming removed 1 base from V and 2 bases from J; junction bases left unmatched: 7. In germline, CDR1 is MRHNA, CDR2 SNTAGT. CDR3 amino acids: CASSDWGREANTGELFF. The CDR3 coding sequence is TGTGCCAGCAGTGACTGGGGTCGGGAGGCAAACACCGGGGAGCTGTTTTTT.

The rearrangement links TRBV14 to TRBJ2-1; no clear D. CDR1 is SGHDN, CDR2 FVKESK, per germline. The CDR3 contains 13 residues. V was trimmed by 1 base and J by 7 bases, leaving 8 bases between them. For the CDR3, the DNA is TGTGCCAGCAGCCAAGGAGTCTGGAATGAGCAGTTCTTC. Protein sequence: CASSQGVWNEQFF.

The CDR3 nucleotides are TGTGCCTGGAGTAAAGCGGGAGTCAGTACCGGGGAGCTGTTTTTT. The encoded protein is CAWSKAGVSTGELFF. The chain carries TRBV30 and TRBJ2-2; the match to TRBD2 covers 8 bases. Germline assignment: CDR1 GTSNPN and CDR2 SVGIG (reference sequence). J gave up 5 bases and V 2 bases, and 7 bases lay outside the gene matches. This CDR3 has 15 residues.

V is TRBV29-1 and J is TRBJ2-1; 9 nucleotides agree with TRBD2. V lost 6 bases, J lost 4 bases, and 4 bases stayed unmatched. Per the germline V gene, CDR1 is SQVTM and CDR2 is ANQGSEA. The CDR3 loop spans 13 amino acids. CDR3 nucleotide sequence: TGCAGCGTCAGGACTAGCGAGTACAATGAGCAGTTCTTC. It is translated as CSVRTSEYNEQFF.

V and J are TRBV30 and TRBJ1-6; 7 nucleotides line up with TRBD1. Germline V gene lookup returns CDR1 GTSNPN and CDR2 SVGIG (reference sequence). The CDR3 sequence is 13 residues long. V shed 8 bases, J shed 7 bases, and the junction held 8 bases outside the gene matches. CDR3 sequence: CAGRRDSNSPLHF. CDR3 DNA sequence: TGTGCCGGGCGTCGGGACAGCAATTCACCCCTCCACTTT.

This chain joins TRBV2 and TRBJ1-1; 7 bases agree with TRBD1. Trimming at V came to 3 bases and at J to 0 bases, leaving 4 bases not matched to a gene. Germline V gives CDR1 SNHLY, CDR2 FYNNEI. The CDR3 totals 15 residues. The CDR3: CASSDQGEMNTEAFF. The CDR3 region has the DNA TGTGCCAGCAGTGACCAGGGGGAGATGAACACTGAAGCTTTCTTT. Filled out from reference TRBV2 and TRBJ1-1, the complete variable domain reads EPEVTQTPSHQVTQMGQEVILRCVPISNHLYFYWYRQILGQKVEFLVSFYNNEISEKSEIFDDQFSVERPDGSNFTLKIRSTKLEDSAMYFCASSDQGEMNTEAFFGQGTRLTVV.

This clone was recorded once. The chain carries TRBV5-1 and TRBJ2-3; D is possibly TRBD1 (6 bases). Trimming removed 4 bases at V and 2 bases at J, with 14 bases between. This CDR3 region has 15 residues. In germline, CDR1 is SGHRS, CDR2 YFSETQ. CDR3 sequence: CASSRVQGNTDTQYF. CDR3 DNA sequence: TGCGCCAGCAGCCGAGTACAGGGCAACACAGATACGCAGTATTTT.

The chain combines TRBV10-3 with TRBJ2-7; possibly TRBD1 for D (5 bases). Per the germline V gene, CDR1 is ENHRY and CDR2 is SYGVKD. The CDR3 spans 13 residues. Deletions cut 10 bases from V and 0 bases from J, with 13 bases between. The DNA of the CDR3 is TGTGCCACGACACAGGTTTCCTCCTACGAGCAGTACTTC. This gives the protein CATTQVSSYEQYF.

V usage is TRBV25-1 and J usage is TRBJ1-2; TRBD1 might be the D (6 bases). The V end lost 7 bases, the J end lost 8 bases, and 14 bases lay between the germline ends. The germline V gene has CDR1 MGHDK and CDR2 SYGVNS. The CDR3 is 12 residues long. The CDR3 DNA reads TGTGCCAGCACACGGGGGGCAGGGGGCTACACCTTC. This gives the protein CASTRGAGGYTF.

This sequence joins TRBV12-2 and TRBJ2-1; the tabulated D call, TRBD2, remains unverified against the DNA. TRBV12-2 is shown as a pseudogene. CDR3 length: 17 residues. The CDR3 DNA reads as TGTGCAAGTCGCTCCCTAATGTGGGCGGGAGTTGACAATGAGCAGTTCTTC. Translation gives CASRSLMWAGVDNEQFF.

The J gene is TRBJ2-5, the V gene TRBV7-9; 7 bases agree with TRBD1. The CDR3 spans 14 residues. CDR1 and CDR2 (germline): SEHNR, FQNEAQ (reference sequence). The ends lost 6 bases at V and 1 base at J; junction bases unmatched: 5. CDR3 sequence: CASRRQGIQETQYF. CDR3 DNA: TGTGCCAGCAGGAGACAGGGAATCCAAGAGACCCAGTACTTC. Full variable domain (remainder filled in from reference TRBV7-9 and TRBJ2-5): DTGVSQNPRHKITKRGQNVTFRCDPISEHNRLYWYRQTLGQGPEFLTYFQNEAQLEKSRLLSDRFSAERPKGSFSTLEIQRTEQGDSAMYLCASRRQGIQETQYFGPGTRLLVL.

The J gene is TRBJ2-7, the V gene TRBV19; possible D gene TRBD1, 6 bases. Trimming removed 3 bases at V and 0 bases at J, with 9 bases between. The CDR3 loop spans 14 amino acids. Germline V gene sequence: CDR1 LNHDA, CDR2 SQIVND (reference sequence). The CDR3 coding sequence is TGTGCCAGTAGTATGAAGACAGGCTCCTACGAGCAGTACTTC. Protein: CASSMKTGSYEQYF.

The rearrangement uses TRBV6-5 and TRBJ1-2; TRBD1 matches at 8 bases. This CDR3 spans 12 amino acids. CDR1 is MNHEY and CDR2 is SVGAGI in the germline V gene. V shed 6 bases, J shed 6 bases, and the junction held 3 bases outside the gene matches. Here the CDR3 DNA reads TGTGCCAGCAGCGACAGGGGTGATGGCTACACCTTC. Translated, it gives CASSDRGDGYTF.

The chain has TRBV29-1 and TRBJ2-3, with 11 bases lining up with TRBD2. With 5 bases clipped from V and 2 bases from J, the junction kept 6 bases outside the gene matches. This CDR3 comprises 15 residues. Germline-derived CDR1 and CDR2 are SQVTM and ANQGSEA. CDR3 in amino acids: CSVPATSGVTDTQYF. In DNA, the CDR3 is TGCAGCGTTCCGGCGACTAGCGGGGTCACAGATACGCAGTATTTT.

The V and J genes are TRBV7-3 and TRBJ1-6, with a possible D match to TRBD1 (5 bases). This CDR3 region has 14 residues. V lost 4 bases, J lost 10 bases, and 14 bases lay in between. Germline CDR1 SGHTA, CDR2 FQGTGA. The CDR3: CASSSTTGGSPLHF. The CDR3 nucleotides are TGTGCCAGCAGCTCTACTACGGGGGGATCACCCCTCCACTTT.

The V call is TRBV7-8, the J call TRBJ2-5; unclear D gene. Trimming took off 3 bases at V and 1 base at J, with 9 bases between the two ends. The CDR3 length is 14 residues. CDR1 and CDR2 from the germline V gene are SGHVS and FQNEAQ. The CDR3 sequence: CASSFMAIQETQYF. In DNA, the CDR3 is TGTGCCAGCAGCTTCATGGCAATCCAAGAGACCCAGTACTTC.

V and J are TRBV29-1 and TRBJ2-5; possible D gene TRBD1, 5 bases. The V and J ends lost 4 bases and 3 bases respectively, with 21 bases between them. CDR1 and CDR2 (germline): SQVTM, ANQGSEA. This CDR3 contains 16 residues. CDR3 protein: CSVAGSGGAREETQYF. The CDR3 DNA is TGCAGCGTTGCCGGATCAGGTGGGGCCCGGGAAGAGACCCAGTACTTC.